This T cell receptor beta chain was identified in a study of radiation and T cells in renal cell carcinoma (dated by TCRdb to about 2020). Regarding the research as a whole: In total, approximately 53 samples, comprising 26 tumors and some 27 peripheral blood samples, were subjected to TCR beta sequencing. In the roughly 54 samples combined, 4,016,671 unique CDR3 nucleotide sequences were found, encoding some 2,500,000 unique CDR3 amino acid sequences. What the work shows at the level of the full study, not this receptor alone: With a single-armed trial design, the study had no way to address how radiation dose or scheduling affects the TCR repertoire. Irradiated tumors showed higher TCR clonality than controls, with the top 100 clonotypes averaging around 50% of the repertoire versus around 43% in nephrectomy-only tumors. A greater number of dominant CDR3 motifs was detected in irradiated tumors than in control tumors, and a larger share of the repertoire was occupied by these motifs in irradiated tumors than in control tumors. Only small tumor regions of about 1 g were available, so intratumoral heterogeneity was not captured.

V lost 3 bases and J lost 3 bases; the stretch between them is 10 bases long. CDR1 and CDR2, looked up from the germline V gene (reference sequence), are SGHKS and YYEKEE. The CDR3 sequence holds 14 residues, the cysteine and phenylalanine included. Just the 42-base CDR3 DNA is kept, in frame starting at base 1. A remark on this clone: Its antigen has not been determined. No base qualities exist here, and no much larger clone lies one base off it.

Taken with the paper, the label for time point translates to: tumor resected at nephrectomy. Taken with the paper, the label for treatment or condition translates to: treatment-naive control, cytoreductive nephrectomy. Control tumors were obtained from treatment-naive renal cell carcinoma patients in whom cytoreductive nephrectomy was performed without prior radiation. Every patient had renal cell carcinoma of clear cell pathology. The control tumors sequenced for TCR were resected between about 2010 and 2014 from over 9 males and several females whose median age was around 57 years (range about 35 to 85). The tumors were dissociated mechanically, digested with collagenase/hyaluronidase at 37 degrees C, processed in gentleMACS C tubes, and kept in liquid nitrogen. The QIAamp DNA Blood Mini Kit (Qiagen) was used to prepare genomic DNA for TCR sequencing. The analyses included only samples that passed all quality control checks.

TCR beta libraries were generated from genomic DNA with the immunoSEQ kit, following the manufacturer's recommendations. To prepare the libraries, a first multiplex PCR with proprietary primers was run, followed by a second PCR that added unique barcodes, and a bead cleanup was done after each round. Each sample batch included a kit-provided positive control reaction and a negative control reaction. The final libraries were assessed on an Agilent 4200 TapeStation D1000 ScreenTape, pooled by volume, and quantified by qPCR. Sequencing ran on an Illumina NextSeq500 with a MidOutput 150-cycle cartridge, using 156 Read1 and 15 Index1 cycles with kit custom primers. The pooled library was loaded at about 0.93 pM with around 20% PhiX control spiked in. Under the source paper's analysis protocol: Vendor-processed data were analyzed in R, with a clonotype defined as all T cells sharing the same CDR3 nucleotide sequence. For clone abundance analyses, frequencies were normalized to the 10,000 most abundant clones in each sample. Public T cell clones, which averaged fewer than five per sample, were removed prior to analysis. Dominant motif analysis used ImmunoMap with the PAM10 matrix, gap penalty 30 and homology threshold 0.3; motifs with cumulative frequency at least 0.01 counted as dominant. The clones in this table, taken by TCRdb from immuneACCESS, are in-frame only. Not every clone is retained; where verified, under half of the shortfall comes from an unresolved V gene, and the cause of the rest is unknown. D and trimming were read from the DNA, whereas the V and J calls and clone size are those reported in that table. This sample is represented by about 10,000 clones; over 50% of them were singletons. 9.7% of the sample is in the top ten clones.

This sample comprised tumor tissue, obtained from a patient whose treatment was nephrectomy without radiotherapy. The clonotype comes from a man aged 35 to 55 with renal cell carcinoma. The sequence links TRBV5-5 to TRBJ1-5; possibly the D gene is TRBD1, per 5 matching bases. The nucleotides read TGTGCCAGCAGCTCCTGGGGGTTCAATCAGCCCCAGCATTTT. This sequence encodes CASSSWGFNQPQHF.